The clone carrying this T cell receptor beta chain was recorded once. The data are from a study of blood T cell repertoires in COVID-19. Study at large: From T cells, B-cell-depleted T cells, or PBMCs came the material, which was cDNA or gDNA.

Between the trimmed V and J ends, which lost 5 bases and 4 bases, there was a span of 12 bases. From germline, CDR1 is KGHSH and CDR2 LQKENI. CDR3 length: 14 amino acids. Libraries were prepared by immunoSEQ multiplex PCR; TCRdb keeps only in-frame clonotypes and omits some of them. The sample includes over 75,000 clones, about 80% of them seen just once. The chain combines TRBV18 with TRBJ1-5; D is unclear. Sequenced material: peripheral blood. The receptor comes from a man between 65 and 85 years old with acute or convalescent COVID-19. The CDR3 region has the DNA TGTGCCAGCTCAGCACGACGGGGTAATCAGCCCCAGCATTTT. Protein sequence: CASSARRGNQPQHF.